This T cell receptor (beta chain) originates from a study of human T cells and chemical hapten exposure. This CDR3 contains 16 residues. Looked up from germline, CDR1 is MDHEN and CDR2 is SYDVKM. After removal of 4 bases from V and 2 bases from J, the junction contained 5 bases not matched to a gene. TCRdb reprocessed the RACE reads via MiXCR and lists one record per CDR3 protein. This sample has roughly 110,000 distinct CDR3 sequences, with 9.5% to 15% found just once. The time point was: pre-sensitization, week 0. The treatment denotes: therapeutic diphenylcyclopropenone sensitization with weekly scalp DPC. This clonotype turned up a few times.

This clonotype originated in a woman aged 45 to 65 with alopecia areata. Some clones in this sample may be carry-over from other donors' samples. The chain links TRBV28 to TRBJ2-3; 11 bases agree with TRBD2. This material consisted of whole blood, taken in connection with sensitization to the hapten diphenylcyclopropenone (DPC). The DNA for the CDR3 is TGTGCCAGCAGTTCCGGACTAGCGGGTCTCACAGATACGCAGTATTTT. Translating gives CASSSGLAGLTDTQYF. The variable domain in full, completed from reference TRBV28 and TRBJ2-3, reads DVKVTQSSRYLVKRTGEKVFLECVQDMDHENMFWYRQDPGLGLRLIYFSYDVKMKEKGDIPEGYSVSREKKERFSLILESASTNQTSMYLCASSSGLAGLTDTQYFGPGTRLTVL.